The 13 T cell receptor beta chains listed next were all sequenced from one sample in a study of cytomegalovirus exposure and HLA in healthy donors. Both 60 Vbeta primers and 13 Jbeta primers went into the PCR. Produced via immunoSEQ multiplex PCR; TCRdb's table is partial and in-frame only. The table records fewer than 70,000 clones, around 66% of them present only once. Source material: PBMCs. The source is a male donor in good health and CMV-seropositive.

DNA for the CDR3: TGTGCCAGCAGTGGGGACAGTTACACCATATATTTT. As protein: CASSGDSYTIYF. The genes are TRBV6-1 and TRBJ1-3, with 7 bases matching TRBD1. With 4 bases clipped from V and 8 bases from J, the junction kept 2 bases outside the gene matches. The CDR3 runs to 12 residues. Germline assignment: CDR1 MNHNS and CDR2 SASEGT.

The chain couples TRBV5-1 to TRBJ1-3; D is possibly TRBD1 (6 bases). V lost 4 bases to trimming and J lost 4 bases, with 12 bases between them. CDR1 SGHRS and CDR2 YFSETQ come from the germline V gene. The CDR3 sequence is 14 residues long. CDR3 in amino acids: CASSPGQGGNTIYF. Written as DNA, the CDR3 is TGCGCCAGCAGCCCGGGACAAGGAGGAAACACCATATATTTT.

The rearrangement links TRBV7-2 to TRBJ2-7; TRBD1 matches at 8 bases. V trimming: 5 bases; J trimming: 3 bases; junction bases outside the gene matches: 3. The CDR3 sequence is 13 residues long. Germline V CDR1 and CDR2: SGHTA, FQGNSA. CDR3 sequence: CASSLDRVYEQYF. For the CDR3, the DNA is TGTGCCAGCAGCCTGGACAGGGTCTACGAGCAGTACTTC.

The CDR3 coding sequence is TGTGCCAGCAGTTACGGGGTGGGAGGCAATGAGCAGTTCTTC. Its protein is CASSYGVGGNEQFF. The rearrangement uses TRBV6-5 and TRBJ2-1; possibly TRBD2 for D (6 bases). There are 14 residues in the CDR3. Between the trimmed V and J ends, which lost 2 bases and 6 bases, there was a span of 11 bases. CDR1 and CDR2 (germline): MNHEY, SVGAGI.

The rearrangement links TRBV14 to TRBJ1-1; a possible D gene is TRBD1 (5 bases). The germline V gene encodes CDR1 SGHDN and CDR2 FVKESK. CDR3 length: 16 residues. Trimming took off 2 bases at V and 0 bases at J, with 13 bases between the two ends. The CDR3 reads CASSQLLGEMNTEAFF. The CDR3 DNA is TGTGCCAGCAGCCAACTCCTAGGGGAAATGAACACTGAAGCTTTCTTT.

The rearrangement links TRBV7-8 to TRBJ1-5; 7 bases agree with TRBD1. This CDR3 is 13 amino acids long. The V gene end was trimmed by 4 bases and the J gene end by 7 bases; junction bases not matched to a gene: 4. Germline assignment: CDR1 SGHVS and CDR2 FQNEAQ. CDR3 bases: TGTGCCAGCAGCTGGACAGGCCTGCAGCCCCAGCATTTT. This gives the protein CASSWTGLQPQHF.

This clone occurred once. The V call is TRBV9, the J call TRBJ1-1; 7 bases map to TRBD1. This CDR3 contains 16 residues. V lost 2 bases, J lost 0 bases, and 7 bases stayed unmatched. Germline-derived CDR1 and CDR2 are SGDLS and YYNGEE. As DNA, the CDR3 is TGTGCCAGCAGCGTTGCGTGGGACAGAATGAACACTGAAGCTTTCTTT. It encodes CASSVAWDRMNTEAFF.

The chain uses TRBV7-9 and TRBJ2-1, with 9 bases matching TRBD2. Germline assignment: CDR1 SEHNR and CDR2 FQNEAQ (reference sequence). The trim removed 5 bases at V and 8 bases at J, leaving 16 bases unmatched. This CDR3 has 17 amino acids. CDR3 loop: CASSPRVTSGLRDEQFF. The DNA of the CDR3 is TGTGCCAGCAGCCCGCGCGTTACTAGCGGGCTGAGGGATGAGCAGTTCTTC.

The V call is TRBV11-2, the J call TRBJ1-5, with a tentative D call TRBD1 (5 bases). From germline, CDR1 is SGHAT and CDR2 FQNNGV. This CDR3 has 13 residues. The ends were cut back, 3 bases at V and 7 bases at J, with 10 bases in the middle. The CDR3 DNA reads TGTGCCAGCAGCTTGGGGGGAAGACAGCCCCAGCATTTT. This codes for CASSLGGRQPQHF. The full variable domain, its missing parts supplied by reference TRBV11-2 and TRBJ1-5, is EAGVAQSPRYKIIEKRQSVAFWCNPISGHATLYWYQQILGQGPKLLIQFQNNGVVDDSQLPKDRFSAERLKGVDSTLKIQPAKLEDSAVYLCASSLGGRQPQHFGDGTRLSIL.

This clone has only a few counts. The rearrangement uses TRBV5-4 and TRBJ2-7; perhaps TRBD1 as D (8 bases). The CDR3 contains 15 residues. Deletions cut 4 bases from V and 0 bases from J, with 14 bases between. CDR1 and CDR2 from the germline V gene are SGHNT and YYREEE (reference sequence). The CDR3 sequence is CASSDRGGISYEQYF. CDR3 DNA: TGTGCCAGCAGCGACAGGGGAGGGATCTCCTACGAGCAGTACTTC.

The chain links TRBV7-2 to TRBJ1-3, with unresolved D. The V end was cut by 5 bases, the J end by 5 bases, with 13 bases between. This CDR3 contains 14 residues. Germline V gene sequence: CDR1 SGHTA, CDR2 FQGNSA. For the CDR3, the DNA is TGTGCCAGCAGCCACGTACGGGGTCGAAACACCATATATTTT. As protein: CASSHVRGRNTIYF.

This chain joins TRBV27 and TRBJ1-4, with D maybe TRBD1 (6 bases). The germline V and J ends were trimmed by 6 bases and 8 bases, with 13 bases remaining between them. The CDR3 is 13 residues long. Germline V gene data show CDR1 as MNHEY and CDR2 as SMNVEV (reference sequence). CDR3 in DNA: TGTGCCAGCAGCCCGGGGGGCCGAGAAAAACTGTTTTTT. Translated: CASSPGGREKLFF.

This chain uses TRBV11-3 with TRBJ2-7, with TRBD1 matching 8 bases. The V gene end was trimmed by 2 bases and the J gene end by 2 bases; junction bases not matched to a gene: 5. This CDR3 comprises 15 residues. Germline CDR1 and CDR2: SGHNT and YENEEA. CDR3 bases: TGTGCCAGCAGCTTAACCGGGACAGGCCCCTACGAGCAGTACTTC. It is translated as CASSLTGTGPYEQYF. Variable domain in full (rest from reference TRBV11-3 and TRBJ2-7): EAGVVQSPRYKIIEKKQPVAFWCNPISGHNTLYWYLQNLGQGPELLIRYENEEAVDDSQLPKDRFSAERLKGVDSTLKIQPAELGDSAVYLCASSLTGTGPYEQYFGPGTRLTVT.